A selection of T cell receptor beta chains follows, all from one sample in a study of blood T cell repertoires in COVID-19. Libraries were prepared by immunoSEQ multiplex PCR; TCRdb keeps only in-frame clonotypes and omits some of them. Of 55,000 to 90,000 clones in the sample, approximately 89% were seen once. Sequences were obtained from peripheral blood. Source of these receptors: a woman aged 55-69 years with acute or convalescent COVID-19. Each CDR3 is given with its conserved first and last residue. D genes are given only for firm matches. Part of the rows lack a size; the others show once, few, many or a class for expanded clones.

clone_size j_call cdr3_length v_call d_call cdr3_nt cdr3_aa
NA TRBJ2-1 15 TRBV3-1/TRBV3-2 TRBD2 TGTGCCAGCAGCCCGCGGGGGAGCTCCTACAATGAGCAGTTCTTC CASSPRGSSYNEQFF
NA TRBJ2-7 13 TRBV12-3/TRBV12-4 TRBD1 TGTGCCAGCAGTTCGGGACAGAGCTACGAGCAGTACTTC CASSSGQSYEQYF
NA TRBJ1-2 15 TRBV3-1/TRBV3-2 NA TGTGCCAGCAGTAGTTTGGGCTTCATTAACTATGGCTACACCTTC CASSSLGFINYGYTF
NA TRBJ2-2 12 TRBV27 NA TGTGCCAGCAGTTCCCAGACCGGGGAGCTGTTTTTT CASSSQTGELFF
NA TRBJ2-3 13 TRBV24-1 NA TGTGCCACCAGTGAAGCCAACACAGATACGCAGTATTTT CATSEANTDTQYF
NA TRBJ2-3 17 TRBV7-9 NA TGTGCCAGCAGCCCTCCGGGAACCGGGATAAGCACAGATACGCAGTATTTT CASSPPGTGISTDTQYF
NA TRBJ1-2 14 TRBV6-5 NA TGTGCCAGCAGTTACGCCAGGGATTCATATGGCTACACCTTC CASSYARDSYGYTF
few TRBJ2-1 14 TRBV2 TRBD1 TGTGCCGGCAGGACAGGGGGGTTGAGCAATGAGCAGTTCTTC CAGRTGGLSNEQFF
NA TRBJ2-1 14 TRBV2 TRBD1 TGTGCCAGCAAAGGGACAGTTTCCTACAATGAGCAGTTCTTC CASKGTVSYNEQFF
few TRBJ1-4 14 TRBV6-4 TRBD1 TGTGCCAGCAGTGAAGGCACAGGGGGAGGAAAACTGTTTTTT CASSEGTGGGKLFF
few TRBJ2-1 15 TRBV18 NA TGTGCCAGCTCAGAAATATCACAGGGAAACAATGAGCAGTTCTTC CASSEISQGNNEQFF
few TRBJ1-3 17 TRBV5-4 TRBD1 TGTGCCAGCAGCCCAGAACAGGGGACCCGCTCTGGAAACACCATATATTTT CASSPEQGTRSGNTIYF
few TRBJ2-1 15 TRBV15 NA TGTGCCACCAGCGCCCGGGCGGATAGGCAGGGTGAGCAGTTCTTC CATSARADRQGEQFF
NA TRBJ1-3 13 TRBV6-5 NA TGTGCCAGCTGGGGACATAGACGAAACACCATATATTTT CASWGHRRNTIYF
NA TRBJ1-5 12 TRBV19 NA TGTGCCAGTAGTATACGCCCTCTACCCCAGCATTTT CASSIRPLPQHF
NA TRBJ1-1 16 TRBV11-2 TRBD1 TGTGCCAGCAGCTTAATCGGGACAGGGGGACTTGGTGAAGCTTTCTTT CASSLIGTGGLGEAFF
NA TRBJ2-2 15 TRBV5-4 NA TGTGCCAGCAGCTTGGGATCAAGGAGTTCCGGGGAGCTGTTTTTT CASSLGSRSSGELFF
NA TRBJ2-1 15 TRBV5-1 TRBD2 TGCGCCAGCAGCTTGGTGGCGGGGGGGCAGAGTGAGCAGTTCTTC CASSLVAGGQSEQFF
NA TRBJ1-1 15 TRBV12-5 NA TGTGCTAGTGGTTCCCGGGCAGGGGTAGATACTGAAGCTTTCTTT CASGSRAGVDTEAFF
NA TRBJ2-5 15 TRBV3-1/TRBV3-2 TRBD1 TGTGCCAGCAGCCGACGGACAGGGGGCGCGGAGACCCAGTACTTC CASSRRTGGAETQYF
NA TRBJ2-1 16 TRBV5-1 NA TGCGCCAGCAGCTCAGACCCATCGGGGACCTACAATGAGCAGTTCTTC CASSSDPSGTYNEQFF
NA TRBJ2-1 17 TRBV2 NA TGTGCCAGCAGTGAAGTCTTGCCAGGGGTCCCATACAATGAGCAGTTCTTC CASSEVLPGVPYNEQFF
NA TRBJ2-1 16 TRBV4-1 TRBD1 TGCGCCAGCAGCCAAGCCGCGGACAGGAATTACAATGAGCAGTTCTTC CASSQAADRNYNEQFF
NA TRBJ2-5 14 TRBV7-9 TRBD1 TGTGCCAGCAGCGCTGGACAGGGGCGGACCCGGGTTTACTTC CASSAGQGRTRVYF
NA TRBJ2-1 15 TRBV19 NA TGTGCCAGTAGTATAGGCGGGGGCCCGTACAATGAGCAGTTCTTC CASSIGGGPYNEQFF
NA TRBJ1-3 14 TRBV30 NA TGTGCCTGGACGAGAGGGCGCTCTGGAAACACCATATATTTT CAWTRGRSGNTIYF
NA TRBJ1-2 15 TRBV15 TRBD1 TGTGCCACCAGCAGAGGGGGACAGGGGATGTATGGCTACACCTTC CATSRGGQGMYGYTF
NA TRBJ2-1 16 TRBV18 NA TGTGCCAGCTCACCCGACAGGAGATTATCCTACAATGAGCAGTTCTTC CASSPDRRLSYNEQFF
NA TRBJ1-5 14 TRBV30 TRBD1 TGTGCCTGGAGTGGCCCGGGACAGGATCAGCCCCAGCATTTT CAWSGPGQDQPQHF
NA TRBJ1-1 14 TRBV29-1 NA TGCAGCGTCCGGACATGGGGCAGGAACACTGAAGCTTTCTTT CSVRTWGRNTEAFF
NA TRBJ2-6 15 TRBV6-5 NA TGTGCCAGCAGTCCCGCGGGCGGAGGGGCCAACGTCCTGACTTTC CASSPAGGGANVLTF
NA TRBJ2-5 15 TRBV2 TRBD2 TGTGCCACCTCGACTAGCGGGGGGGCGGAAGAGACCCAGTACTTC CATSTSGGAEETQYF
NA TRBJ2-5 17 TRBV7-2 TRBD2 TGTGCCAGCAGCTGGCCGCTAAGCGGGGGCGGGGTCGAGACCCAGTACTTC CASSWPLSGGGVETQYF
NA TRBJ1-1 12 TRBV6-5 NA TGTGCCAGCAGGGCAGGGGCGGCTGAAGCTTTCTTT CASRAGAAEAFF
NA TRBJ2-4 18 TRBV5-4 TRBD2 TGTGCCAGCAGCTTGGGGACTAGCGGACCTATAGCCAAAAACATTCAGTACTTC CASSLGTSGPIAKNIQYF
NA TRBJ1-2 15 TRBV6-6 NA TGTGCCAGCAGTTACGGAGGGCGGTCCTCCTATGGCTACACCTTC CASSYGGRSSYGYTF